This T cell receptor (beta chain) originates from a study of blood T cell repertoires in COVID-19. This CDR3 is built from 13 residues. Trimming cost V 2 bases and J 5 bases, with 6 bases left between them. CDR1 and CDR2 (germline): MNHEY, SVGAGI. Produced via immunoSEQ multiplex PCR; TCRdb's table is partial and in-frame only. The profile shows 200,000 to 250,000 clones, approximately 80% of them singletons. The receptor was isolated from a man under 40 who had recovered from COVID-19. Input material: peripheral blood. The chain uses TRBV6-5 and TRBJ2-2, with D possibly being TRBD1 (5 bases). The CDR3 region has the DNA TGTGCCAGCAGTTACGACAGTACCGGGGAGCTGTTTTTT. Protein sequence: CASSYDSTGELFF.